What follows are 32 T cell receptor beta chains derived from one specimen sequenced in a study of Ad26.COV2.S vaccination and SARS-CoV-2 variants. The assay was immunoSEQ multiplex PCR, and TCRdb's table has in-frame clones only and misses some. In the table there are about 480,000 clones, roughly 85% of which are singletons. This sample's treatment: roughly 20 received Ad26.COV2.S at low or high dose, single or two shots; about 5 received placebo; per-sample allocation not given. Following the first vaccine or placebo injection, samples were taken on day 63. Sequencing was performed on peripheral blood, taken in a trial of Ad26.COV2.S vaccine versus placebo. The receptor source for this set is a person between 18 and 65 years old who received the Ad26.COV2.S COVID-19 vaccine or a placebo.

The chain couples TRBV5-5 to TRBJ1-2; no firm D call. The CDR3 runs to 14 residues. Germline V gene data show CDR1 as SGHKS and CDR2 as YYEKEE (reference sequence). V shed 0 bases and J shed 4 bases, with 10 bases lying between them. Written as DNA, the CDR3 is TGTGCCAGCAGCTTGGACGGGTACGTCTATGGCTACACCTTC. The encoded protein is CASSLDGYVYGYTF.

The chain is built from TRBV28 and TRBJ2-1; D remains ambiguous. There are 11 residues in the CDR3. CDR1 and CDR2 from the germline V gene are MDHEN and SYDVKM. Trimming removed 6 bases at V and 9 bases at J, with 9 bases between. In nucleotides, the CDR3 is TGTGCCAGCAGCCTCCGGGTTGAGCAGTTCTTC. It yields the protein CASSLRVEQFF.

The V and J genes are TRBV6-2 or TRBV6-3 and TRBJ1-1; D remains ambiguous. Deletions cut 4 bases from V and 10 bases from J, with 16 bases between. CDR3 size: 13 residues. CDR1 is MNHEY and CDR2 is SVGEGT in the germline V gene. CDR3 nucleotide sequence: TGTGCCAGCAGTTTAGGTTTTCAGCATGGAGCTTTCTTT. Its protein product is CASSLGFQHGAFF.

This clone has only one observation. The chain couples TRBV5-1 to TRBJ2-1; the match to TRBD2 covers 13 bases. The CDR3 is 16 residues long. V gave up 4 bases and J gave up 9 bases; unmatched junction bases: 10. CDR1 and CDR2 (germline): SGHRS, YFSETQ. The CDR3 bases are TGCGCCAGCAGCCCGGGACGGACTAGCGGGAGAGGTGAGCAGTTCTTC. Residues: CASSPGRTSGRGEQFF.

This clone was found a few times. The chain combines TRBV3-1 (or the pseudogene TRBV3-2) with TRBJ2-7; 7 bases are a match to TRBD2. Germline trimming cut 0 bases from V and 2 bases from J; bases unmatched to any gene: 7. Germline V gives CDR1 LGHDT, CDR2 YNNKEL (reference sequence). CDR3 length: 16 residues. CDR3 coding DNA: TGTGCCAGCAGCCAAGATTTCAGCGGGAAAACCTACGAGCAGTACTTC. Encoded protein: CASSQDFSGKTYEQYF.

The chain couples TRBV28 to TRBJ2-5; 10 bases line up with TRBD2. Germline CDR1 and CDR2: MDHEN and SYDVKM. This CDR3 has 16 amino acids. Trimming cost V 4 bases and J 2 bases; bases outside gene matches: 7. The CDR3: CASSSLAGFGQETQYF. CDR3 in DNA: TGTGCCAGCAGTTCACTAGCGGGATTTGGGCAAGAGACCCAGTACTTC.

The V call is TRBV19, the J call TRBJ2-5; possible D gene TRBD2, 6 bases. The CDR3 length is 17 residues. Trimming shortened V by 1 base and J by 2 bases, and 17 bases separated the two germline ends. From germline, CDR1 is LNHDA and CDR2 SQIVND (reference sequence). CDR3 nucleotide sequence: TGTGCCAGTAGTATAGCCACCGGGACTTCCGATCAAGAGACCCAGTACTTC. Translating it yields CASSIATGTSDQETQYF.

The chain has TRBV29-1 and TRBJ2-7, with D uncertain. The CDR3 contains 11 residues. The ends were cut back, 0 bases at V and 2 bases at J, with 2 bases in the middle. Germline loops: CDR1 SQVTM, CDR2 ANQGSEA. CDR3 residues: CSVEDTYEQYF. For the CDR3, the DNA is TGCAGCGTTGAAGACACCTACGAGCAGTACTTC.

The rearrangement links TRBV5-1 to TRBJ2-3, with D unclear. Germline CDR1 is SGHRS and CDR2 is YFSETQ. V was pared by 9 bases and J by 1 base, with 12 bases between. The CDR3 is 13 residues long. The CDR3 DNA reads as TGCGCCACCACGGCTGGAGGCACAGATACGCAGTATTTT. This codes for CATTAGGTDTQYF.

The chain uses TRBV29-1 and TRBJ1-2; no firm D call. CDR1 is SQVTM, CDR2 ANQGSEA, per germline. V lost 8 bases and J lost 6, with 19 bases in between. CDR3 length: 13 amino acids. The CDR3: CSSLKTVEHGYTF. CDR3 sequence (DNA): TGCAGCTCACTTAAGACTGTGGAACATGGCTACACCTTC.

The CDR3 reads CASSVGVTPLGQYF. For the CDR3, the DNA is TGTGCCAGCAGCGTAGGGGTGACACCCTTGGGGCAGTACTTC. The chain is built from TRBV9 and TRBJ2-7; D unclear. V was shortened by 0 bases and J by 9 bases, with 16 bases between the two germline ends. The germline V gene has CDR1 SGDLS and CDR2 YYNGEE. CDR3 length equals 14 residues.

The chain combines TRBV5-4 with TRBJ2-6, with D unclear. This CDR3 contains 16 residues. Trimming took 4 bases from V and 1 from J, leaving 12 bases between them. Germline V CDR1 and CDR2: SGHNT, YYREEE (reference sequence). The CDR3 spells CASSPAWVSGANVLTF. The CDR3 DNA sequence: TGTGCCAGCAGCCCTGCTTGGGTATCTGGGGCCAACGTCCTGACTTTC.

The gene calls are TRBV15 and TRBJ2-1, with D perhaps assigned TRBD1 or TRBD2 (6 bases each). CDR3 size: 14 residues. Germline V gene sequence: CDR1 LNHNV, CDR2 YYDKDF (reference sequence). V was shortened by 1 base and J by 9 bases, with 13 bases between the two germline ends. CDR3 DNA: TGTGCCACCAGCAGAGCGGGGGCGTGGAGTGAGCAGTTCTTC. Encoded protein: CATSRAGAWSEQFF.

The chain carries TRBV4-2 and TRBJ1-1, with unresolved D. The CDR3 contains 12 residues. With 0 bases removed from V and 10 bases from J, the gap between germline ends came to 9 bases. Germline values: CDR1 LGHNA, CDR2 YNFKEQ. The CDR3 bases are TGTGCCAGCAGCCAAGATTGGCGAGGAGCTTTCTTT. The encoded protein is CASSQDWRGAFF.

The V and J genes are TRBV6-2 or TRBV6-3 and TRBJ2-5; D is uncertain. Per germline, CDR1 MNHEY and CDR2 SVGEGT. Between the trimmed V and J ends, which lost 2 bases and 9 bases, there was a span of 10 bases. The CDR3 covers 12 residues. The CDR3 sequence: CASSYDPKSQYF. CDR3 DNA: TGTGCCAGCAGTTACGACCCTAAGTCCCAGTACTTC.

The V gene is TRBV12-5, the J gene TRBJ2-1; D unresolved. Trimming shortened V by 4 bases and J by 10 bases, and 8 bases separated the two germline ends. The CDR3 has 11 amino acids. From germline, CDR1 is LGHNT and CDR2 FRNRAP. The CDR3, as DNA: TGTGCTAGTGGTTGGGGTTACGAGCAGTTCTTC. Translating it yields CASGWGYEQFF.

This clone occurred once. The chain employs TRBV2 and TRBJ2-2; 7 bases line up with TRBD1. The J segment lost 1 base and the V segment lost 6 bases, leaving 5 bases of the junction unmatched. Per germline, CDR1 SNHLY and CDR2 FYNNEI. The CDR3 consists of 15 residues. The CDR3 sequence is CASRNGQENTGELFF. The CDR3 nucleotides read TGTGCCAGCAGGAACGGACAGGAGAACACCGGGGAGCTGTTTTTT. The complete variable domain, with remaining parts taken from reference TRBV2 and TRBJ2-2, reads EPEVTQTPSHQVTQMGQEVILRCVPISNHLYFYWYRQILGQKVEFLVSFYNNEISEKSEIFDDQFSVERPDGSNFTLKIRSTKLEDSAMYFCASRNGQENTGELFFGEGSRLTVL.

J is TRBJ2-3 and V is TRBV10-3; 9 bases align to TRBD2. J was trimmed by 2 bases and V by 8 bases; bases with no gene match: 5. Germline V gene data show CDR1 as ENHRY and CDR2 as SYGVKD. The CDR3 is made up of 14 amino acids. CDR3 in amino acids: CAIALAGSTDTQYF. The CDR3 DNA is TGTGCCATCGCTCTAGCGGGATCCACAGATACGCAGTATTTT.

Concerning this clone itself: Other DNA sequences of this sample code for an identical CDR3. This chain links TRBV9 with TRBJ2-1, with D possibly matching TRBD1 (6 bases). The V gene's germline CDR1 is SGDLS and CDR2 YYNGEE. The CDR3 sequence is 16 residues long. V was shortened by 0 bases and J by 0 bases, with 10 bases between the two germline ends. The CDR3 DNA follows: TGTGCCAGCAGCGTAGGAACGGACAGCTCCTACAATGAGCAGTTCTTC. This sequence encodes CASSVGTDSSYNEQFF.

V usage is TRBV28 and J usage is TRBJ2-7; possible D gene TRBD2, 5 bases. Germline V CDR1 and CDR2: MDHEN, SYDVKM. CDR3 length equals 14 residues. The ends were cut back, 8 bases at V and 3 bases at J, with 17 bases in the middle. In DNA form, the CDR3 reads TGTGCCAGCGGTATCCCGGGCGGGTACTACGAGCAGTACTTC. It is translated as CASGIPGGYYEQYF.

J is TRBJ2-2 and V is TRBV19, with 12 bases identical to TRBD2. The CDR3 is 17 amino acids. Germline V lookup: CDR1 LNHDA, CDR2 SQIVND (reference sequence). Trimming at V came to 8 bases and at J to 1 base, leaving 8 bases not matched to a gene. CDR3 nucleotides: TGTGCCAGTCGGACTAGCGGGATGACATGGAACACCGGGGAGCTGTTTTTT. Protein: CASRTSGMTWNTGELFF. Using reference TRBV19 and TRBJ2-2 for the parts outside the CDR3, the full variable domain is DGGITQSPKYLFRKEGQNVTLSCEQNLNHDAMYWYRQDPGQGLRLIYYSQIVNDFQKGDIAEGYSVSREKKESFPLTVTSAQKNPTAFYLCASRTSGMTWNTGELFFGEGSRLTVL.

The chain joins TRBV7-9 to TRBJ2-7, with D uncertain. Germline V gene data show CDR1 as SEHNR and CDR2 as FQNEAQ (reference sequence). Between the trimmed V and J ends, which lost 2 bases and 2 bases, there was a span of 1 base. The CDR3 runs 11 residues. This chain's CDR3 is CASSLTYEQYF. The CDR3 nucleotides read TGTGCCAGCAGCTTAACCTACGAGCAGTACTTC. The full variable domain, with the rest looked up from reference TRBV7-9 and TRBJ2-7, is DTGVSQNPRHKITKRGQNVTFRCDPISEHNRLYWYRQTLGQGPEFLTYFQNEAQLEKSRLLSDRFSAERPKGSFSTLEIQRTEQGDSAMYLCASSLTYEQYFGPGTRLTVT.

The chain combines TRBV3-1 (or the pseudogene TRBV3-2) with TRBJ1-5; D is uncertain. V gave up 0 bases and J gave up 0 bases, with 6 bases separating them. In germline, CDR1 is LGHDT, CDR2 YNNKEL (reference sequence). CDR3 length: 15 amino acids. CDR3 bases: TGTGCCAGCAGCCAAGACGTACATAGCAATCAGCCCCAGCATTTT. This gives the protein CASSQDVHSNQPQHF.

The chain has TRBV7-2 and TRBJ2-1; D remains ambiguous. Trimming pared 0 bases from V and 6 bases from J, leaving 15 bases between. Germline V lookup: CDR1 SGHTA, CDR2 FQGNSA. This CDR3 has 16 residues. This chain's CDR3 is CASSLATAGLSNEQFF. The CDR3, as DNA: TGTGCCAGCAGCTTAGCCACAGCAGGCCTGAGCAATGAGCAGTTCTTC.

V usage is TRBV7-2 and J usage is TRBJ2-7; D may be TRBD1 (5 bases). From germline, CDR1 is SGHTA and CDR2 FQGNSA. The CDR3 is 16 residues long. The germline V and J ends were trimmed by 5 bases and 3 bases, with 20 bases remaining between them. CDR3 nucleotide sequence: TGTGCCAGCAGCACCATTCAGGACATACGACTCTACGAGCAGTACTTC. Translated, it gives CASSTIQDIRLYEQYF. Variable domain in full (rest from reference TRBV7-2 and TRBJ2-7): GAGVSQSPSNKVTEKGKDVELRCDPISGHTALYWYRQSLGQGLEFLIYFQGNSAPDKSGLPSDRFSAERTGGSVSTLTIQRTQQEDSAVYLCASSTIQDIRLYEQYFGPGTRLTVT.

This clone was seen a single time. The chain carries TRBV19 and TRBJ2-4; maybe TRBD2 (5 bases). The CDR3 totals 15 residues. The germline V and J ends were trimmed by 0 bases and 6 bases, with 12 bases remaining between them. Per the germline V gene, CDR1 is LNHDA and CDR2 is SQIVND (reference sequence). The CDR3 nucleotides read TGTGCCAGTAGTATAGATACGGGATCGGGAAACATTCAGTACTTC. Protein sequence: CASSIDTGSGNIQYF.

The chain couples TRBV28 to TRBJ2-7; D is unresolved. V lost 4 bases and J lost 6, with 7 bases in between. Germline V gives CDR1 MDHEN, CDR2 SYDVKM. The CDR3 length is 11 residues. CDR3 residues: CASSYPSEQYF. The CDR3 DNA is TGTGCCAGCAGTTACCCAAGCGAGCAGTACTTC.

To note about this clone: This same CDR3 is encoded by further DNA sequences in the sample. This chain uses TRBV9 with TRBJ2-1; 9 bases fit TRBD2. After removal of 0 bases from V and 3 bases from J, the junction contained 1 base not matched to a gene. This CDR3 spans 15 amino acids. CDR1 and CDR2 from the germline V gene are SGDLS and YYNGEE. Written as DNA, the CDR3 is TGTGCCAGCAGCGTAGTTAGCGGGAGCTACAATGAGCAGTTCTTC. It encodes CASSVVSGSYNEQFF.

CDR3 DNA sequence: TGTGCCAGCAGCTCACCCGGGTCGGCTAGCGGGAGAGTCGGCGAGCAGTACTTC. This sequence encodes CASSSPGSASGRVGEQYF. V and J are TRBV7-9 and TRBJ2-7; 10 nucleotides line up with TRBD2. Trimming removed 4 bases from V and 6 bases from J; junction bases left unmatched: 18. The CDR3 contains 18 residues. The germline gives CDR1 SEHNR, CDR2 FQNEAQ (reference sequence).

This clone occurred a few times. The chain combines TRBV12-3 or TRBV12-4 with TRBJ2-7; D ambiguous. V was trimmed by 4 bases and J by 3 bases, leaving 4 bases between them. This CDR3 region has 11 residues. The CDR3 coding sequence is TGTGCCAGCAGTTCCGACTACGAGCAGTACTTC. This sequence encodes CASSSDYEQYF.

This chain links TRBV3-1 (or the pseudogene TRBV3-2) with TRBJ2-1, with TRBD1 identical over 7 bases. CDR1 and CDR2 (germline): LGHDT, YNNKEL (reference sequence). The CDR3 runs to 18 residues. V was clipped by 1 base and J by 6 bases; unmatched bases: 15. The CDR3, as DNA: TGTGCCAGCAGCCAAGTGGGCCCCAGGGGGAGAACGAGCAATGAGCAGTTCTTC. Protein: CASSQVGPRGRTSNEQFF.

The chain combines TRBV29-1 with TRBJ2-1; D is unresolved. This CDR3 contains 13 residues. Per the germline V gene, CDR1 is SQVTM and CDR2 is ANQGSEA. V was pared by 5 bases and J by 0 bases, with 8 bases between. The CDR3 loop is CSVRESSYNEQFF. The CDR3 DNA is TGCAGCGTTCGAGAGAGCTCCTACAATGAGCAGTTCTTC.